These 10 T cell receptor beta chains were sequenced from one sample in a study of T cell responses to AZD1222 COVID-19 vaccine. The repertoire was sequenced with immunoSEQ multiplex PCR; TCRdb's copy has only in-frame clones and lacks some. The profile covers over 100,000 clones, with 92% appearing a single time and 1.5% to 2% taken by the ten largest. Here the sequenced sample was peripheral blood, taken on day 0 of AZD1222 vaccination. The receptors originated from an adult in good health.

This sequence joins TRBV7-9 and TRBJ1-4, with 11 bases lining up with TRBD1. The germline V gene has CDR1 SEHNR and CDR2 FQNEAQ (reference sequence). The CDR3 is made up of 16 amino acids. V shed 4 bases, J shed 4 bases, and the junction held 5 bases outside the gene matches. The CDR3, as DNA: TGTGCCAGCAGCTATACGGGACAGGGGGATAATGAAAAACTGTTTTTT. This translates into CASSYTGQGDNEKLFF.

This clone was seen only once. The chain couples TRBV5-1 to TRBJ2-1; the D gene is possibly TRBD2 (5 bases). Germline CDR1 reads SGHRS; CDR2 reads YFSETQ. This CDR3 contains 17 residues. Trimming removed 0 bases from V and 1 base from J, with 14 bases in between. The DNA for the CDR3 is TGCGCCAGCAGCTTGGGGGCTAGCCGATCTTCCTACAATGAGCAGTTCTTC. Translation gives CASSLGASRSSYNEQFF. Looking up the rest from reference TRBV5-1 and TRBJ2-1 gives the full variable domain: KAGVTQTPRYLIKTRGQQVTLSCSPISGHRSVSWYQQTPGQGLQFLFEYFSETQRNKGNFPGRFSGRQFSNSRSEMNVSTLELGDSALYLCASSLGASRSSYNEQFFGPGTRLTVL.

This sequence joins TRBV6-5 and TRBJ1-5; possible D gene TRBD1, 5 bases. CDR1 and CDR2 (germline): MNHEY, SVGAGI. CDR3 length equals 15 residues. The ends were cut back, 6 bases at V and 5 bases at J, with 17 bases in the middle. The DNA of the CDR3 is TGTGCCAGCAGCCGAAGAGAGGGAGGGGATCAGCCCCAGCATTTT. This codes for CASSRREGGDQPQHF.

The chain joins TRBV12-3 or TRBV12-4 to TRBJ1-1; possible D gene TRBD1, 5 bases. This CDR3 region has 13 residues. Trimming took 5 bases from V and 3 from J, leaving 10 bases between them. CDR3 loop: CASSMAGDTEAFF. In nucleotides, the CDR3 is TGTGCCAGCAGTATGGCGGGGGACACTGAAGCTTTCTTT.

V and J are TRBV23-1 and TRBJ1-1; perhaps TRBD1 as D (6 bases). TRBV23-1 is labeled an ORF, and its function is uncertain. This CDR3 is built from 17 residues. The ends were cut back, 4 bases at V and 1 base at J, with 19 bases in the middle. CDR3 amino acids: CASSPYNPGTPNTEAFF. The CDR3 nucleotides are TGCGCCAGCAGTCCATATAACCCCGGGACACCGAACACTGAAGCTTTCTTT.

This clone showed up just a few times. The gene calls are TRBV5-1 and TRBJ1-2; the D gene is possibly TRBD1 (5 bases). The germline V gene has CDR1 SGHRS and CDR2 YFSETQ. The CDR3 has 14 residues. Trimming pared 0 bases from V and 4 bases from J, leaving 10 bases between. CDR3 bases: TGCGCCAGCAGCTTGGTGGGGGAGGGCTATGGCTACACCTTC. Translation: CASSLVGEGYGYTF.

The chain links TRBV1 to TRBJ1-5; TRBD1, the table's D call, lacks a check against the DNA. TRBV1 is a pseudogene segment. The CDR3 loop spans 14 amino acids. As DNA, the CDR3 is TGCACCAGCACCTATGGGGCAGAGAATCAGCCCCAGCATTTT. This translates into CTSTYGAENQPQHF.

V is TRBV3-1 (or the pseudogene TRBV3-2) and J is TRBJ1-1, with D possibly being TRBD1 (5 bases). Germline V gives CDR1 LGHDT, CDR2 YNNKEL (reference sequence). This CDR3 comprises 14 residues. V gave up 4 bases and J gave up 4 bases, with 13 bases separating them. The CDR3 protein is CASSPRGAGTEAFF. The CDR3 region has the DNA TGTGCCAGCAGCCCCAGAGGGGCTGGCACTGAAGCTTTCTTT.

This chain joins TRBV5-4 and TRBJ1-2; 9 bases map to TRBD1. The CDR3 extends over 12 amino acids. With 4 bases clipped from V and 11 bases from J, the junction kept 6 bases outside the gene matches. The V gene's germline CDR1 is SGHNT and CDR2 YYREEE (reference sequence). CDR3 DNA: TGTGCCAGCAGCCCCGGGACAGGGCGGTACACCTTC. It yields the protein CASSPGTGRYTF.

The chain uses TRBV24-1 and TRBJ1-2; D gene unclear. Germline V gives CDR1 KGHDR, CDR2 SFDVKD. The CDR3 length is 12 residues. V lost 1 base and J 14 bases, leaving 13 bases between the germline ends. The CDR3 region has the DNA TGTGCCACCAGTGATTTTAACTCCCAGGTTACCTTC. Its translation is CATSDFNSQVTF.